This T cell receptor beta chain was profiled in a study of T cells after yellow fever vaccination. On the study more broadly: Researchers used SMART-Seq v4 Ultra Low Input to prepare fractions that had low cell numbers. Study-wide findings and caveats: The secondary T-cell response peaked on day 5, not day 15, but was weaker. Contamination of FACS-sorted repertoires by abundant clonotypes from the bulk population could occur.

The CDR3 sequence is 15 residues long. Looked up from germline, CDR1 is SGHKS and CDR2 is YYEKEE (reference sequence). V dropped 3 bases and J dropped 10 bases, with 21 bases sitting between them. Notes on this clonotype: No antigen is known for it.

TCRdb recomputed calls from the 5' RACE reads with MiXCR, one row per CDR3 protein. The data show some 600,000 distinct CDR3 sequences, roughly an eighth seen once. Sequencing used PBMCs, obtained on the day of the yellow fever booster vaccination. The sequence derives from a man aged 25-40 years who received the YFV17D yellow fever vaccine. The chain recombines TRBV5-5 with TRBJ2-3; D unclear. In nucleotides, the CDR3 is TGTGCCAGCAGCTCAGAACCGGCCTCCCGATCGGCGCAGTATTTT. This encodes CASSSEPASRSAQYF. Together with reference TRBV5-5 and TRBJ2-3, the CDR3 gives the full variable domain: DAGVTQSPTHLIKTRGQQVTLRCSPISGHKSVSWYQQVLGQGPQFIFQYYEKEERGRGNFPDRFSARQFPNYSSELNVNALLLGDSALYLCASSSEPASRSAQYFGPGTRLTVL.